These 5 T cell receptor beta chains were sequenced from one sample in a study of cytotoxic CD8 clonotypes in ibrutinib-treated CLL. TCRdb's copy holds only in-frame clones and misses some; the assay was immunoSEQ multiplex PCR. The data show under 300,000 clones, roughly four fifths seen once. Specimen: PBMCs, collected at disease progression, from a patient treated with ibrutinib. These receptors were obtained from a human donor with chronic lymphocytic leukemia.

The chain uses TRBV7-2 and TRBJ1-2; D is perhaps TRBD1 (5 bases). This CDR3 has 14 residues. The germline gives CDR1 SGHTA, CDR2 FQGNSA. Trimming stripped 1 base from V and 8 bases from J, with 14 bases between. DNA of the CDR3: TGTGCCAGCAGCTTAGTTATGGGGCTACGGGGCTACACCTTC. It specifies CASSLVMGLRGYTF.

V gene TRBV11-3 combines with J gene TRBJ1-1, with D possibly being TRBD1 (6 bases). The CDR3 is 14 amino acids. Trimming left V 3 bases short and J 3 bases short, with 11 bases between. The germline V gene has CDR1 SGHNT and CDR2 YENEEA. CDR3 residues: CASSFGEGDTEAFF. CDR3 sequence (DNA): TGTGCCAGCAGCTTCGGGGAGGGGGACACTGAAGCTTTCTTT. The full variable domain, with the rest looked up from reference TRBV11-3 and TRBJ1-1, is EAGVVQSPRYKIIEKKQPVAFWCNPISGHNTLYWYLQNLGQGPELLIRYENEEAVDDSQLPKDRFSAERLKGVDSTLKIQPAELGDSAVYLCASSFGEGDTEAFFGQGTRLTVV.

This sequence joins TRBV6-4 and TRBJ2-7, with 15 bases matching TRBD2. CDR3 size: 18 residues. Germline CDR1 and CDR2: MRHNA and SNTAGT. The ends lost 0 bases at V and 2 bases at J; junction bases unmatched: 5. CDR3 in amino acids: CASSDSGLAGGLTYEQYF. The CDR3 DNA follows: TGTGCCAGCAGTGACTCGGGACTAGCGGGAGGATTGACCTACGAGCAGTACTTC.

The J gene is TRBJ2-3, the V gene TRBV4-3; possible D gene TRBD2, 5 bases. CDR1 is LGHNA, CDR2 YSLEER, per germline. Trimming removed 0 bases from V and 7 bases from J, with 8 bases in between. The CDR3 contains 13 residues. The CDR3 reads CASSQDRGYTQYF. Written as DNA, the CDR3 is TGCGCCAGCAGCCAAGATCGGGGATATACGCAGTATTTT.

The gene calls are TRBV6-1 and TRBJ1-5; a possible D gene is TRBD1 (5 bases). In germline, CDR1 is MNHNS, CDR2 SASEGT. The V end was cut by 6 bases, the J end by 4 bases, with 16 bases between. The CDR3 contains 15 residues. The CDR3 loop reads CASSLTVIRNQPQHF. The CDR3, as DNA: TGTGCCAGCAGCCTGACAGTCATACGGAATCAGCCCCAGCATTTT.